This T cell receptor beta chain was sequenced during a study of identical twins. The J segment lost 3 bases and the V segment lost 0 bases, leaving 10 bases of the junction unmatched. This CDR3 is built from 17 residues. The germline V gene has CDR1 MNHNS and CDR2 SASEGT. This clonotype was detected only a few times. One entry per CDR3 protein results from TCRdb running MiXCR on the 5' RACE reads. The data hold about 690,000 distinct CDR3 sequences, with less than 25% observed a single time. Another study also made use of these data, one on T cells expressing NK-cell markers. That report adds: The study drew TCR beta repertoires from sorted CD3+CD56+NKG2C+, CD3+CD56+NKG2C- and CD3+CD56-NKG2C+ T cells. Just one sequenced donor of eight was HCMV-seronegative, while seven were seropositive. Whether expanded NKG2C+ T cell clones recognized HCMV stayed uncertain.

Input material: PBMCs. The origin of this receptor is a woman aged 18-30 years in good health. V usage is TRBV6-1 and J usage is TRBJ2-7; 8 bases fit TRBD2. The CDR3 region has the DNA TGTGCCAGCAGTGAAGCGCATTGGCTAGCGGGCAACTACGAGCAGTACTTC. It codes for CASSEAHWLAGNYEQYF.